Listed below are T cell receptor beta chains from one sample, sequenced in a study of identical twins. A single record per CDR3 protein comes from TCRdb applying MiXCR to the 5' RACE reads. The sample shows just over 450,000 distinct CDR3 sequences, about 14% of them seen only once. These same data were also listed under a study on yellow fever vaccine responses in identical twins.

The sequencing sample was made of CD4+ T cells sorted from blood. Source of these receptors: a woman in her late teens or twenties in good health. The CDR3 runs from the conserved cysteine through the conserved F or W. A D gene is named only where the DNA matches it firmly. Clone size appears in some rows only: once, few, many, or a class for an expanded clone.

TRBV18,few,NA,TRBJ2-3,TGTGCCAGCTCACTCCTCCCAGCGGGCTCTAGCACAGATACGCAGTATTTT,CASSLLPAGSSTDTQYF
TRBV27,NA,NA,TRBJ2-7,TGTGCCAGCAGCTTCGGACAGCCCTACGAGCAGTACTTC,CASSFGQPYEQYF
TRBV9,NA,NA,TRBJ2-5,TGTGCCAGCAGCGTAGCCCCAGCGGGACAACAAGAGACCCAGTACTTC,CASSVAPAGQQETQYF
TRBV12-3/TRBV12-4,NA,TRBD1,TRBJ2-7,TGTGCCAGCAGTAACCAGGGGACAGGGGGTTGGGGCGAGCAGTACTTC,CASSNQGTGGWGEQYF
TRBV9,NA,TRBD2,TRBJ2-7,TGTGCCAGCAGCGTAGATAGCGGGTCGGTCTCCTACGAGCAGTACTTC,CASSVDSGSVSYEQYF
TRBV5-1,NA,NA,TRBJ1-2,TGCGCCAGCAGCCCTTCGGGGGGGCGCATTGCCACCTTC,CASSPSGGRIATF
TRBV6-6,NA,TRBD1,TRBJ1-6,TGTGCCAGCAGTACAGGGGAGAAGCCCCTCCACTTT,CASSTGEKPLHF
TRBV6-2/TRBV6-3,few,NA,TRBJ2-2,TGTGCCAGCACAGAGGAAACCGGGGAGCTGTTTTTT,CASTEETGELFF
TRBV5-5,many,NA,TRBJ2-7,TGTGCCAGCAGTTTTGACAGAACCGAGCAGTACTTC,CASSFDRTEQYF
TRBV15,few,NA,TRBJ1-1,TGTGCCACCAGCAGAGAACGAACGGGGAACAATGAAGCTTTCTTT,CATSRERTGNNEAFF
TRBV20-1,NA,NA,TRBJ1-4,TGCAGTGCTAGCTTGGACGCAACTAATGAAAAACTGTTTTTT,CSASLDATNEKLFF
TRBV24-1,few,NA,TRBJ2-1,TGTGCCACCCCCGTTAACAATGAGCAGTTCTTC,CATPVNNEQFF
TRBV3-1,NA,NA,TRBJ2-3,TGTGCCAGCAGCCAAGGCGGGTCCCGGCTCCCCATCAAGGAGTATTTT,CASSQGGSRLPIKEYF
TRBV10-3,many,TRBD1,TRBJ2-3,TGTGCCATCAGTGGCGGACAGGGCACAAGCACAGATACGCAGTATTTT,CAISGGQGTSTDTQYF
TRBV3-1,NA,TRBD1,TRBJ2-1,TGTGCCAGCAGCCAACTCCCGAAGACATTACAGGGGGCGTATGAGCAGTTCTTC,CASSQLPKTLQGAYEQFF
TRBV10-1,NA,NA,TRBJ2-3,TGCGCCAGCAGTGAGGACAGGGGGTTCGGCGGGAGGGCCGCAGATACGCAGTATTTT,CASSEDRGFGGRAADTQYF
TRBV13,NA,TRBD1,TRBJ1-2,TGTGCCAGCAGCTCCACCGGGACAGGGACCCCTAACTATGGCTACACCTTC,CASSSTGTGTPNYGYTF